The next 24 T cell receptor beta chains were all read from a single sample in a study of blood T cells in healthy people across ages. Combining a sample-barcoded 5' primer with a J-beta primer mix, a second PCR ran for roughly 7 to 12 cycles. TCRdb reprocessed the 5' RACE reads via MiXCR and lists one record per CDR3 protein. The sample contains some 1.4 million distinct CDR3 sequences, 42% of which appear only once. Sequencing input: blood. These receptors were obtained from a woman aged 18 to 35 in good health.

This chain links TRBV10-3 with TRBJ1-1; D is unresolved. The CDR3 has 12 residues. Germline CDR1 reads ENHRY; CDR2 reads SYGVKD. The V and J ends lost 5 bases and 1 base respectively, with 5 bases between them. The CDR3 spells CAISRGNTEAFF. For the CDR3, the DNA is TGTGCCATCAGTCGGGGGAACACTGAAGCTTTCTTT.

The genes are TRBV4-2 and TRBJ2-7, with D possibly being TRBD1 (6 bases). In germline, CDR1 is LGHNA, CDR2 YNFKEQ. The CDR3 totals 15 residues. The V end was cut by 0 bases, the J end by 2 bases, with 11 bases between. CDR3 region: CASSQDDGQPYEQYF. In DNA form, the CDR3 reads TGTGCCAGCAGCCAAGACGATGGACAGCCCTACGAGCAGTACTTC.

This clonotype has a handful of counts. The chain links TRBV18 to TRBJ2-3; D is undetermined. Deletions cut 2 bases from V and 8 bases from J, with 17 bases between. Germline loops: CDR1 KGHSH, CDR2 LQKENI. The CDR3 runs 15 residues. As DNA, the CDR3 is TGTGCCAGCTCACCAAAGGCCCCAGCTTTTGGTACGCAGTATTTT. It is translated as CASSPKAPAFGTQYF.

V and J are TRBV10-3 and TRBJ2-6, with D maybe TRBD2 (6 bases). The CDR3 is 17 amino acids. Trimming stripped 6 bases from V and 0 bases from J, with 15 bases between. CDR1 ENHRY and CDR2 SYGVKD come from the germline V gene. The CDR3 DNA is TGTGCCATCAGCGAGCGGCCCGGGAGCTCTGGGGCCAACGTCCTGACTTTC. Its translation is CAISERPGSSGANVLTF.

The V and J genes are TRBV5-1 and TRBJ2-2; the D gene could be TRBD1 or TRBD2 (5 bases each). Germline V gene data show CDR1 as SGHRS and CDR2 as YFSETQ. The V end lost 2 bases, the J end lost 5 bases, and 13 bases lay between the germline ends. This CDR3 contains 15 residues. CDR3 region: CASSLASGRTGELFF. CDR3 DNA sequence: TGCGCCAGCAGCTTAGCGTCGGGACGGACCGGGGAGCTGTTTTTT.

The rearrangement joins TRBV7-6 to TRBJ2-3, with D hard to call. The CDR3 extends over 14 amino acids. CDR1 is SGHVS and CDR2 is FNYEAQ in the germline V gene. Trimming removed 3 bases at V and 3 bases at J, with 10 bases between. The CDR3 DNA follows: TGTGCCAGCAGCTTTGCGTATGGAACAGATACGCAGTATTTT. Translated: CASSFAYGTDTQYF.

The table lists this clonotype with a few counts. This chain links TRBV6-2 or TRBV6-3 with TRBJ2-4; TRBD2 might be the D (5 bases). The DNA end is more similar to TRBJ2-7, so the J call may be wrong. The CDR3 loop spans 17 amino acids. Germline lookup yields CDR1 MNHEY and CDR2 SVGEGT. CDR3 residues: CASSYSPLSEDPYEQYF. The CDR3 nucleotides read TGTGCCAGCAGTTACTCCCCTCTTAGCGAAGACCCCTACGAGCAGTACTTC.

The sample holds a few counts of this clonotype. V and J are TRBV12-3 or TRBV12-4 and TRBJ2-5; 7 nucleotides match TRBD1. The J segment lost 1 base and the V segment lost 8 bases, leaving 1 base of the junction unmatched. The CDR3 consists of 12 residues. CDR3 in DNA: TGTGCCAGCGCAGGGGGCCAAGAGACCCAGTACTTC. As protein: CASAGGQETQYF.

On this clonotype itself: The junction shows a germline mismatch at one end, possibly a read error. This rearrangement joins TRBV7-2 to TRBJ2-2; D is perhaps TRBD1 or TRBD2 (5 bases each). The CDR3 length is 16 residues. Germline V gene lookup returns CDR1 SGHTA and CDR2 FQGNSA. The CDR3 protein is CASSLFGTPDTGELFF. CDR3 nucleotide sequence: TGCGCCAGCAGCTTATTCGGGACCCCGGACACCGGGGAGCTGTTTTTT. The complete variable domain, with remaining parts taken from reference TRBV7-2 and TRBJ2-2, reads GAGVSQSPSNKVTEKGKDVELRCDPISGHTALYWYRQSLGQGLEFLIYFQGNSAPDKSGLPSDRFSAERTGGSVSTLTIQRTQQEDSAVYLCASSLFGTPDTGELFFGEGSRLTVL.

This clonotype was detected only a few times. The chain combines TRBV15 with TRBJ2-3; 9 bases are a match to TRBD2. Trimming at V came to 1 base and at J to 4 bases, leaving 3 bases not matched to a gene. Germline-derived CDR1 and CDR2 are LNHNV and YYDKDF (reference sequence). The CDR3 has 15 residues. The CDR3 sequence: CATSRVSGSADTQYF. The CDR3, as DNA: TGTGCCACCAGCAGAGTTAGCGGGAGCGCAGATACGCAGTATTTT.

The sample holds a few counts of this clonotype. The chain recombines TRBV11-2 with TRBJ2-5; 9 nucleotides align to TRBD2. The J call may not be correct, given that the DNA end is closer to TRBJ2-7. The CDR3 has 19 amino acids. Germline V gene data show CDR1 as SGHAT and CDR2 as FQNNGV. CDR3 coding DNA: TGTGCCAGCAGCTTAGATCCCACAGGGCTGGGACTAGCTGGCTACGAGCAGTACTTC. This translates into CASSLDPTGLGLAGYEQYF.

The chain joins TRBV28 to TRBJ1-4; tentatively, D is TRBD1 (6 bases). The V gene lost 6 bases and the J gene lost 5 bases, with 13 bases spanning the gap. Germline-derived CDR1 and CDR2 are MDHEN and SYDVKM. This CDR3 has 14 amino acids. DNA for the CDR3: TGTGCCAGCAGGACGGGACATTCAAATGAAAAACTGTTTTTT. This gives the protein CASRTGHSNEKLFF.

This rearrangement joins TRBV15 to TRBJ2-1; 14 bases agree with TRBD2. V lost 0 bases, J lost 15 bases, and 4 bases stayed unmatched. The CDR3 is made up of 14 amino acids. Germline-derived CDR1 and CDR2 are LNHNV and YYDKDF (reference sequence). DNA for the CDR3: TGTGCCACCAGCAGAGATGGGACTAGCGGGAGTGGGTTCTTC. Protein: CATSRDGTSGSGFF.

Here the CDR3 DNA reads TGTGCCAGCAGTTCCACAGGGGGCGCCTGGGAGACCCAGTACTTC. Translating it yields CASSSTGGAWETQYF. V is TRBV27 and J is TRBJ2-5, with 9 positions matching TRBD1. CDR1 is MNHEY and CDR2 is SMNVEV in the germline V gene (reference sequence). The CDR3 length is 15 residues. The V and J ends lost 4 bases and 5 bases, in that order; junction bases with no gene match: 8.

This chain's CDR3 is CASSKGPTSTDTQYF. The DNA for the CDR3 is TGTGCCAGCAGTAAGGGACCGACTAGCACAGATACGCAGTATTTT. This chain links TRBV6-1 with TRBJ2-3; D tentatively fits TRBD1 or TRBD2 (5 bases each). Deletions cut 5 bases from V and 0 bases from J, with 12 bases between. Germline lookup yields CDR1 MNHNS and CDR2 SASEGT. The CDR3 is 15 amino acids.

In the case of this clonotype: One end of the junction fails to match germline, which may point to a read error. The CDR3 DNA reads TGTACCATCAGTGAGTCGAGACTAGATACGGGAGAGACCCAGTACTTC. Its protein product is CTISESRLDTGETQYF. The V call is TRBV10-3, the J call TRBJ2-5; TRBD2 might be the D (6 bases). This CDR3 comprises 16 residues. Germline V lookup: CDR1 ENHRY, CDR2 SYGVKD.

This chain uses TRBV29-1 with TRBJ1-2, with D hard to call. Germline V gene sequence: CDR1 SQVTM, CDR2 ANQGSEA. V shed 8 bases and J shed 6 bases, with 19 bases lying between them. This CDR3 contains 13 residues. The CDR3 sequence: CSTSDFFGDGYTF. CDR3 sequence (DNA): TGCAGCACCTCCGACTTCTTTGGGGATGGCTACACCTTC. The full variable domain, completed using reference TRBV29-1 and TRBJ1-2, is SAVISQKPSRDICQRGTSLTIQCQVDSQVTMMFWYRQQPGQSLTLIATANQGSEATYESGFVIDKFPISRPNLTFSTLTVSNMSPEDSSIYLCSTSDFFGDGYTFGSGTRLTVV.

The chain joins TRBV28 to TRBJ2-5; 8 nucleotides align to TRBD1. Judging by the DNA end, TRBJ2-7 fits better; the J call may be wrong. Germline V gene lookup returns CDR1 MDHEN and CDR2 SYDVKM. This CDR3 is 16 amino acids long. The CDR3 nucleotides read TGTGCCAGCAGTTTAGAACAGGGGGATTGGAAATACGAGCAGTACTTC. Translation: CASSLEQGDWKYEQYF.

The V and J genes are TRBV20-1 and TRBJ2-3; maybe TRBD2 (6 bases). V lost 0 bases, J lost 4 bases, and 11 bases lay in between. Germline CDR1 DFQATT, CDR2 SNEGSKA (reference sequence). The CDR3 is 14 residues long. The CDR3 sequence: CSARDGGWADTQYF. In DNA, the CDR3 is TGCAGTGCTAGAGATGGGGGGTGGGCAGATACGCAGTATTTT.

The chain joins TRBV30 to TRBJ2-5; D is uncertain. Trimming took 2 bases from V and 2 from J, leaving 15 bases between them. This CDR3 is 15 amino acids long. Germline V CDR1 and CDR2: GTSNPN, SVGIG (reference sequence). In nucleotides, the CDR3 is TGTGCCTGGAGTTTACGTGGGTTTTCTCAAGAGACCCAGTACTTC. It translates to CAWSLRGFSQETQYF.

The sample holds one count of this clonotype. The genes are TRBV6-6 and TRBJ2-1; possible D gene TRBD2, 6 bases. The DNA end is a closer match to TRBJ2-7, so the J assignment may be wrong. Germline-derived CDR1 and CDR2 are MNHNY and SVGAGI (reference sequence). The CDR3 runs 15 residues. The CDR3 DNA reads TGTGCCAGCAAGTGTGTAGCGGATTCCTACAATGAGCAGTACTTC. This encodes CASKCVADSYNEQYF.

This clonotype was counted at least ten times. The CDR3 nucleotides are TGTGCCAGCCAGGGTCCGAAAAAGACTGAAGCTTTCTTT. It is translated as CASQGPKKTEAFF. The chain uses TRBV28 and TRBJ1-1, with D possibly TRBD1 on 5 matching bases. Germline V gene sequence: CDR1 MDHEN, CDR2 SYDVKM. Trimming stripped 8 bases from V and 5 bases from J, with 15 bases between. This CDR3 spans 13 amino acids. The variable domain in full, with the rest retrieved from reference TRBV28 and TRBJ1-1, is DVKVTQSSRYLVKRTGEKVFLECVQDMDHENMFWYRQDPGLGLRLIYFSYDVKMKEKGDIPEGYSVSREKKERFSLILESASTNQTSMYLCASQGPKKTEAFFGQGTRLTVV.

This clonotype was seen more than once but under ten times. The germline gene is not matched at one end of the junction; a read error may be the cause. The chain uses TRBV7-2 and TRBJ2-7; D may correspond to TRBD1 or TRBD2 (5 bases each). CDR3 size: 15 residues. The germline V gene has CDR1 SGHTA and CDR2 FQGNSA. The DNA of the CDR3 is TGCGCCAGCAGCTTGGAACCCGGGACCTCCTACGAGCAGTACTTC. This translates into CASSLEPGTSYEQYF.

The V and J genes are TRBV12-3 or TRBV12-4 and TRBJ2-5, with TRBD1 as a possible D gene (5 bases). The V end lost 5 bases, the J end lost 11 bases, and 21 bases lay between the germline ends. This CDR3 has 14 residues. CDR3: CASSPRQLYNEQYF. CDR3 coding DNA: TGTGCCAGCAGTCCCCGACAGCTCTACAATGAGCAGTACTTC.